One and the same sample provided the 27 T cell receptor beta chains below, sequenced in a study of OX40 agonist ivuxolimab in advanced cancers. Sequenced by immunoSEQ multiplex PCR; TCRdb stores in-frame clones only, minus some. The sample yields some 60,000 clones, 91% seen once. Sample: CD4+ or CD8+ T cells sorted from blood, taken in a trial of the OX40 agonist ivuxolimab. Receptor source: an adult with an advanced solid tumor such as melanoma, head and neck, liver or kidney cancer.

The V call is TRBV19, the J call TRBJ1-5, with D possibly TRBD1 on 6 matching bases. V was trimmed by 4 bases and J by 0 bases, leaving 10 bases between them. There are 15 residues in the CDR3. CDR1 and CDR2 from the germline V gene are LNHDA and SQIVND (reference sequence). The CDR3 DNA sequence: TGTGCCAGTAGTAACTACAGGGATAGCAATCAGCCCCAGCATTTT. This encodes CASSNYRDSNQPQHF. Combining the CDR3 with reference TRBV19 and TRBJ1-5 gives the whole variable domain DGGITQSPKYLFRKEGQNVTLSCEQNLNHDAMYWYRQDPGQGLRLIYYSQIVNDFQKGDIAEGYSVSREKKESFPLTVTSAQKNPTAFYLCASSNYRDSNQPQHFGDGTRLSIL.

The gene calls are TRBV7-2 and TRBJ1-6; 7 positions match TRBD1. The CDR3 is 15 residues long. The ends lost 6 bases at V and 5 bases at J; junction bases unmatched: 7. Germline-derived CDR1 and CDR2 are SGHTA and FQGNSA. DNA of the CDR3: TGTGCCAGCAGAAACTCCGGGACAGATAATTCACCCCTCCACTTT. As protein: CASRNSGTDNSPLHF.

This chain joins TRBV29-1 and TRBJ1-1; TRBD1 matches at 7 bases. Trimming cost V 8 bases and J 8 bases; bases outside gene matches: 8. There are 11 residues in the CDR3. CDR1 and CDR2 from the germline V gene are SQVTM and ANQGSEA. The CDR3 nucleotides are TGCAGCTTCCAACGAGGGGGCGAAGCTTTCTTT. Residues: CSFQRGGEAFF.

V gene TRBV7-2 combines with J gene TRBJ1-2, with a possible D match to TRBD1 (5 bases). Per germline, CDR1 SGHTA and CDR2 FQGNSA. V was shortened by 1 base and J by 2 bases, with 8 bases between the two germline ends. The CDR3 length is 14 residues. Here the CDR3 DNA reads TGTGCCAGCAGCTTAGACAGGCAGAACTATGGCTACACCTTC. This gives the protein CASSLDRQNYGYTF.

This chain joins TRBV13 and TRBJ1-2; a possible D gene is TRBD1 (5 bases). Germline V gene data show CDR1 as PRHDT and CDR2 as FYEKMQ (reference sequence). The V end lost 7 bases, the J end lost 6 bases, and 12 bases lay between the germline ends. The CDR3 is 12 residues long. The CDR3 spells CASTGGGNGYTF. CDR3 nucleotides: TGTGCCAGCACTGGGGGAGGGAATGGCTACACCTTC.

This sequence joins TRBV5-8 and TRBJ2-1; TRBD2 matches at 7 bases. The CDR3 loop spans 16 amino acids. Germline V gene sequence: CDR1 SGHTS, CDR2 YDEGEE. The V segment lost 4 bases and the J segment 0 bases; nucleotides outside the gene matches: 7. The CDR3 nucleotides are TGTGCCAGCAGCCCGCGCAGGACTAGCTCCTACAATGAGCAGTTCTTC. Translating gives CASSPRRTSSYNEQFF.

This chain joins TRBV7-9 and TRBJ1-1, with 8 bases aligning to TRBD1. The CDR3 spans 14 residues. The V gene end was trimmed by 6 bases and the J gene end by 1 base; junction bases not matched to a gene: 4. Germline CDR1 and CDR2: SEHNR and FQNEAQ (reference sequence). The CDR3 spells CASRDGQGNTEAFF. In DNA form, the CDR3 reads TGTGCCAGCAGGGACGGACAGGGGAACACTGAAGCTTTCTTT. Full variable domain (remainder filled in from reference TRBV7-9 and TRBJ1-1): DTGVSQNPRHKITKRGQNVTFRCDPISEHNRLYWYRQTLGQGPEFLTYFQNEAQLEKSRLLSDRFSAERPKGSFSTLEIQRTEQGDSAMYLCASRDGQGNTEAFFGQGTRLTVV.

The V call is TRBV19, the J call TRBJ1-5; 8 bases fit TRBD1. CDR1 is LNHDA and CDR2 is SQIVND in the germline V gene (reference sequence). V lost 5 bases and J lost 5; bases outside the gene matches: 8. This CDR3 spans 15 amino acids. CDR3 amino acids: CASSQTGGSDQPQHF. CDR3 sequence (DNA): TGTGCCAGTAGTCAAACAGGGGGTTCGGATCAGCCCCAGCATTTT.

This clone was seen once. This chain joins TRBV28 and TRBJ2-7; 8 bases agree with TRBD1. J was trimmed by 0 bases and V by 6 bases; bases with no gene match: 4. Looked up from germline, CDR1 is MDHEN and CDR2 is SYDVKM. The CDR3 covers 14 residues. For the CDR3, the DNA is TGTGCCAGCAGCCAACAGGGGGTCTCCTACGAGCAGTACTTC. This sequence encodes CASSQQGVSYEQYF.

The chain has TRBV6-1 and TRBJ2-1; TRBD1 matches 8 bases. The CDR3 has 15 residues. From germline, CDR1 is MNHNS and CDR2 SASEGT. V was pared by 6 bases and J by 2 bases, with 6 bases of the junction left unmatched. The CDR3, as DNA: TGTGCCAGCAGATTGGACAGGGATGCCTACAATGAGCAGTTCTTC. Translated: CASRLDRDAYNEQFF.

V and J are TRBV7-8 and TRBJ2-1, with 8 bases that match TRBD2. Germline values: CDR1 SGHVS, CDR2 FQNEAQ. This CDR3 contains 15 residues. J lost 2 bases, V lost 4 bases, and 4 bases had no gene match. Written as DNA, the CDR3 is TGTGCCAGCAGCTCGGGAGGGCGCACCTACAATGAGCAGTTCTTC. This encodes CASSSGGRTYNEQFF.

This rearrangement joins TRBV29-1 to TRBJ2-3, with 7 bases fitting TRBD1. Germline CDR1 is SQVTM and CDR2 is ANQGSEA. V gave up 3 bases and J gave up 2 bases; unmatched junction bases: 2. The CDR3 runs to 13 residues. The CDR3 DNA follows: TGCAGCGTTGAGGGGACAGACACAGATACGCAGTATTTT. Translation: CSVEGTDTDTQYF.

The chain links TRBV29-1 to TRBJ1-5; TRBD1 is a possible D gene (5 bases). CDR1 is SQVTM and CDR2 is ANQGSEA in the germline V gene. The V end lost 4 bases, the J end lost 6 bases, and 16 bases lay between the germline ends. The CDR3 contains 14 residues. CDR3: CSVAVNEGAQPQHF. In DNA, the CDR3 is TGCAGCGTTGCGGTCAATGAAGGGGCTCAGCCCCAGCATTTT.

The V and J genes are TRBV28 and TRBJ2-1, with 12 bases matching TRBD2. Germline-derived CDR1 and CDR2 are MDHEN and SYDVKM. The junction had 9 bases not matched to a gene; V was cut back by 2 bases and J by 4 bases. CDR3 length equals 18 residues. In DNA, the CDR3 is TGTGCCAGCAGTTTAGAACTAGCGGGAGGACCCAATTACAATGAGCAGTTCTTC. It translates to CASSLELAGGPNYNEQFF.

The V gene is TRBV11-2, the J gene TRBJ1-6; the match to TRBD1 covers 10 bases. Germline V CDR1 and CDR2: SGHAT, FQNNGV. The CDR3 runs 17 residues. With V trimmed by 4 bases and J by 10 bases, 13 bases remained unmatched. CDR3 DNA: TGTGCCAGCAGCTCTCGGACAGGGGGGTTTACAGGATCACCCCTCCACTTT. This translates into CASSSRTGGFTGSPLHF.

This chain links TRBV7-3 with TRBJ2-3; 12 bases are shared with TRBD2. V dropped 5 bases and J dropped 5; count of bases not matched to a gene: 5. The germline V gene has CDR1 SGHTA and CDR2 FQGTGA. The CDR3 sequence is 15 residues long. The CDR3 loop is CASSLLAGGIDTQYF. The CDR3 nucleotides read TGTGCCAGCAGCCTTCTAGCGGGAGGGATAGATACGCAGTATTTT.

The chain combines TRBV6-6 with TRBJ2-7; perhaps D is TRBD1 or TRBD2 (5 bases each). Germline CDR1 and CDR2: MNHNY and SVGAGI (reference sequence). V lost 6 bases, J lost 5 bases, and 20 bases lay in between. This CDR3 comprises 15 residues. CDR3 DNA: TGTGCCAGCAGCCCCCGGGACGCCCAGTTGCACGAGCAGTACTTC. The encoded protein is CASSPRDAQLHEQYF.

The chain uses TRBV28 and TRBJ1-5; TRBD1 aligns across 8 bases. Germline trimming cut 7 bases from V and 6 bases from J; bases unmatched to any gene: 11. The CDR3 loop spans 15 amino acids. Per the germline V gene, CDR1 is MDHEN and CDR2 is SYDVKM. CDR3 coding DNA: TGTGCCAGCACCTTAACCCGGACAGGGACTCAGCCCCAGCATTTT. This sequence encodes CASTLTRTGTQPQHF. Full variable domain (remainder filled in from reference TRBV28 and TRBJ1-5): DVKVTQSSRYLVKRTGEKVFLECVQDMDHENMFWYRQDPGLGLRLIYFSYDVKMKEKGDIPEGYSVSREKKERFSLILESASTNQTSMYLCASTLTRTGTQPQHFGDGTRLSIL.

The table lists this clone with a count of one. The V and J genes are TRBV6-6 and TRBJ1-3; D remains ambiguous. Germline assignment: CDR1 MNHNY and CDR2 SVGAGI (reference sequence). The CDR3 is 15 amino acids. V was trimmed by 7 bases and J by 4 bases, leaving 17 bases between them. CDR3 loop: CASNYRDHRGNTIYF. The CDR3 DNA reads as TGTGCCAGCAACTACCGCGACCACAGAGGAAACACCATATATTTT.

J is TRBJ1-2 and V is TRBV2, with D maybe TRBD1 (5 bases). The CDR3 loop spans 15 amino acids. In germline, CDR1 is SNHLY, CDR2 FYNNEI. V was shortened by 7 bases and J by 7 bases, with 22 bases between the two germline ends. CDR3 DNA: TGTGCCAGCATTGGGGGTCTACGTCCGGAGGGTGGCTACACCTTC. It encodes CASIGGLRPEGGYTF. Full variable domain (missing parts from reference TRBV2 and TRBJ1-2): EPEVTQTPSHQVTQMGQEVILRCVPISNHLYFYWYRQILGQKVEFLVSFYNNEISEKSEIFDDQFSVERPDGSNFTLKIRSTKLEDSAMYFCASIGGLRPEGGYTFGSGTRLTVV.

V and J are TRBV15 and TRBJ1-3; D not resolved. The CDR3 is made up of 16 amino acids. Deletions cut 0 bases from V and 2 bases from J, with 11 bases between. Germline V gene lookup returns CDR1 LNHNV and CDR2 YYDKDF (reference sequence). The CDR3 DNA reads TGTGCCACCAGCAGAGAGTACAGTTCCACTGGAAACACCATATATTTT. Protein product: CATSREYSSTGNTIYF.

CDR3: CASSLNRAPYGYTF. CDR3 in DNA: TGTGCCAGCAGCTTAAACAGGGCCCCCTATGGCTACACCTTC. The chain couples TRBV13 to TRBJ1-2, with a tentative D call TRBD1 (6 bases). Germline V CDR1 and CDR2: PRHDT, FYEKMQ (reference sequence). The V end lost 2 bases, the J end lost 4 bases, and 11 bases lay between the germline ends. The CDR3 extends over 14 amino acids.

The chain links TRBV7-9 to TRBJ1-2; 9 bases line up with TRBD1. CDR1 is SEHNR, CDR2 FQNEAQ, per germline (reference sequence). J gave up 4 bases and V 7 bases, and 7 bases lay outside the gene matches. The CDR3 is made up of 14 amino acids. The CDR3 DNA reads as TGTGCCAGCAACCCCGGGACAGGGATCTATGGCTACACCTTC. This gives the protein CASNPGTGIYGYTF.

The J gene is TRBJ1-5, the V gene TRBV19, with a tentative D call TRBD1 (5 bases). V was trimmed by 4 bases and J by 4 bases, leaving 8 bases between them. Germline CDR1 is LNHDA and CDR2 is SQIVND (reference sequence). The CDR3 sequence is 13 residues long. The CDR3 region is CASSTGPNQPQHF. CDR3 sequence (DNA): TGTGCCAGTAGTACAGGGCCAAATCAGCCCCAGCATTTT. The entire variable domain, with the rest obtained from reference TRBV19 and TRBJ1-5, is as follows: DGGITQSPKYLFRKEGQNVTLSCEQNLNHDAMYWYRQDPGQGLRLIYYSQIVNDFQKGDIAEGYSVSREKKESFPLTVTSAQKNPTAFYLCASSTGPNQPQHFGDGTRLSIL.

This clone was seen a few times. The CDR3 protein is CASRTGTGTSPLHF. Here the CDR3 DNA reads TGTGCCAGCAGAACCGGGACAGGGACTTCACCCCTCCACTTT. V is TRBV2 and J is TRBJ1-6, with TRBD1 identical over 9 bases. J was trimmed by 9 bases and V by 6 bases; bases with no gene match: 6. This CDR3 is built from 14 residues. The germline V gene has CDR1 SNHLY and CDR2 FYNNEI.

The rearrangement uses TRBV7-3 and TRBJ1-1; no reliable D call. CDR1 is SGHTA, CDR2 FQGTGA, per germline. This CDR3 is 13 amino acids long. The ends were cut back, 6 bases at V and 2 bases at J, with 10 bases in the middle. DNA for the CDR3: TGTGCCAGCAGGCTAACCACTAACACTGAAGCTTTCTTT. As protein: CASRLTTNTEAFF.

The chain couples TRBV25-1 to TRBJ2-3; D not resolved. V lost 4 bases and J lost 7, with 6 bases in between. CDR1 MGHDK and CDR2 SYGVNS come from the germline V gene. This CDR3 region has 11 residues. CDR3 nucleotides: TGTGCCAGCAGTGGGGCATATACGCAGTATTTT. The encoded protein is CASSGAYTQYF. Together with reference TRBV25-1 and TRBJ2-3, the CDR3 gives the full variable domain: EADIYQTPRYLVIGTGKKITLECSQTMGHDKMYWYQQDPGMELHLIHYSYGVNSTEKGDLSSESTVSRIRTEHFPLTLESARPSHTSQYLCASSGAYTQYFGPGTRLTVL.